The 10 T cell receptor beta chains given below trace back to one sample, sequenced in a study of CD8+ T cells in alopecia areata. Extraction of RNA preceded its reverse transcription into cDNA, which served as the sequencing template. Some clones are missing from TCRdb's copy, which holds only in-frame ones; the method was immunoSEQ multiplex PCR. The sample includes fewer than 250,000 clones, 50% to 60% of them seen just once. Treatment here: oral pan-JAK inhibitor, 5-10 mg twice daily. The sample consisted of CD4+ T cells sorted from blood, taken at week 4, from a patient treated with tofacitinib. All receptors come from a human donor with alopecia areata.

V usage is TRBV5-6 and J usage is TRBJ1-2; the D is unclear. The V end lost 2 bases, the J end lost 1 base, and 6 bases lay between the germline ends. CDR1 is SGHDT and CDR2 is YYEEEE in the germline V gene. There are 13 residues in the CDR3. The CDR3 DNA is TGTGCCAGCAGCTTAGAGCGTAACTATGGCTACACCTTC. It encodes CASSLERNYGYTF.

The chain is built from TRBV7-2 and TRBJ2-7, with D unresolved. The CDR3 length is 14 residues. V lost 1 base and J lost 3, with 10 bases in between. The V gene's germline CDR1 is SGHTA and CDR2 FQGNSA. CDR3 DNA: TGTGCCAGCAGCTTAGGGCCAGCCGGCTACGAGCAGTACTTC. Amino acids: CASSLGPAGYEQYF.

J is TRBJ1-1 and V is TRBV27; tentatively, D is TRBD1 (5 bases). The CDR3 is made up of 14 amino acids. CDR1 is MNHEY and CDR2 is SMNVEV in the germline V gene (reference sequence). The V end lost 3 bases, the J end lost 4 bases, and 12 bases lay between the germline ends. The CDR3 nucleotides are TGTGCCAGCAGTTTTGGGGCACGGGGCACTGAAGCTTTCTTT. Translating it yields CASSFGARGTEAFF.

This clone was observed a handful of times. V gene TRBV29-1 combines with J gene TRBJ2-7; 9 bases are shared with TRBD2. This CDR3 has 13 residues. V trimming: 4 bases; J trimming: 3 bases; junction bases outside the gene matches: 4. In germline, CDR1 is SQVTM, CDR2 ANQGSEA. Here the CDR3 reads CSVGVREGYEQYF. In DNA form, the CDR3 reads TGCAGCGTTGGAGTGCGGGAGGGCTACGAGCAGTACTTC.

As for this clone: Germline is not matched at one junction end, which may reflect a read error. The same CDR3 can be traced to other DNA sequences in this sample. J is TRBJ1-1 and V is TRBV2; D is undetermined. The CDR3 is made up of 14 amino acids. Germline V gene sequence: CDR1 SNHLY, CDR2 FYNNEI. The chain's CDR3 is CASSDRLRGTEAFF. CDR3 coding DNA: TGTGCCAGCAGTGACAGACTTAGAGGCACTGAAGCTTTCTTC.

V is TRBV15 and J is TRBJ1-5, with unresolved D. The CDR3 runs 14 residues. The V and J ends lost 5 bases and 4 bases respectively, with 12 bases between them. CDR1 and CDR2 (germline): LNHNV, YYDKDF (reference sequence). The CDR3 DNA reads TGTGCCACCAGCGGCCAATCCGTGAATCAGCCCCAGCATTTT. Translation gives CATSGQSVNQPQHF. The full variable domain, with the rest looked up from reference TRBV15 and TRBJ1-5, is DAMVIQNPRYQVTQFGKPVTLSCSQTLNHNVMYWYQQKSSQAPKLLFHYYDKDFNNEADTPDNFQSRRPNTSFCFLDIRSPGLGDTAMYLCATSGQSVNQPQHFGDGTRLSIL.

V and J are TRBV2 and TRBJ2-7, with D possibly TRBD1 on 6 matching bases. CDR1 is SNHLY, CDR2 FYNNEI, per germline. The CDR3 consists of 13 residues. Trimming stripped 6 bases from V and 7 bases from J, with 16 bases between. The CDR3 reads CASRGAAGWEQYF. CDR3 nucleotide sequence: TGTGCCAGCAGGGGGGCTGCCGGCTGGGAGCAGTACTTC.

This chain uses TRBV2 with TRBJ2-7; D possibly uses TRBD1 or TRBD2 (5 bases each). Germline CDR1 is SNHLY and CDR2 is FYNNEI. The V end lost 8 bases, the J end lost 0 bases, and 14 bases lay between the germline ends. The CDR3 is made up of 14 amino acids. CDR3 region: CASVYERGSYEQYF. The CDR3 DNA reads as TGTGCCAGCGTCTATGAGAGGGGCTCCTACGAGCAGTACTTC.

This clone was seen a handful of times. The chain has TRBV30 and TRBJ1-5, with TRBD1 matching over 7 bases. Germline trimming cut 1 base from V and 11 bases from J; bases unmatched to any gene: 8. Germline V gives CDR1 GTSNPN, CDR2 SVGIG (reference sequence). The CDR3 covers 13 residues. The CDR3 region is CAWSEGDRAAQHF. The CDR3 nucleotides are TGTGCCTGGAGTGAGGGGGACAGAGCAGCCCAGCATTTT.

J is TRBJ1-1 and V is TRBV29-1; D gene uncertain. V lost 6 bases and J lost 4, with 15 bases in between. This CDR3 region has 13 residues. The germline CDR1 and CDR2 sequences are SQVTM and ANQGSEA. This CDR3 is CSVHAHSSTEAFF. In DNA, the CDR3 is TGCAGCGTCCACGCCCATAGTAGCACTGAAGCTTTCTTT.